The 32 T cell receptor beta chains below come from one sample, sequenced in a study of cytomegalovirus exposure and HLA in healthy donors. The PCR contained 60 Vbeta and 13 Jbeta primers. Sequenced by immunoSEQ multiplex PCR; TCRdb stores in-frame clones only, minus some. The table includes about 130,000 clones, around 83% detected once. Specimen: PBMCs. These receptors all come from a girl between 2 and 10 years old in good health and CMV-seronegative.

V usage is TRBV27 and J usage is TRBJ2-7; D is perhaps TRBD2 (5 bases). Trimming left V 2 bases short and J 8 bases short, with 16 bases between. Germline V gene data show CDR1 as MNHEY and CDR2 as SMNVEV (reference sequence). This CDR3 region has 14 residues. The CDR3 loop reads CASSLSVFGEKQYF. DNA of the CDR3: TGTGCCAGCAGTTTAAGTGTATTTGGGGAGAAGCAGTACTTC.

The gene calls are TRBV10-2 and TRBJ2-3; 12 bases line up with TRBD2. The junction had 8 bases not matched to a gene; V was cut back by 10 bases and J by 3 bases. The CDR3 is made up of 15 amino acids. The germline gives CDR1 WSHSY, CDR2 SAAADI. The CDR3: CATRLAGEGTDTQYF. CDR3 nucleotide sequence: TGCGCCACCCGACTAGCGGGAGAGGGAACAGATACGCAGTATTTT.

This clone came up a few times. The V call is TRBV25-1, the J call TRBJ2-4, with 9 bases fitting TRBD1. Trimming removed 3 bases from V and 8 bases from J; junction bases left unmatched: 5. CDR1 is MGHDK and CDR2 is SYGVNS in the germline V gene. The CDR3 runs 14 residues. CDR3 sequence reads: CASSDQTGGDIQYF. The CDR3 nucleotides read TGTGCCAGCAGTGACCAGACAGGGGGAGACATTCAGTACTTC.

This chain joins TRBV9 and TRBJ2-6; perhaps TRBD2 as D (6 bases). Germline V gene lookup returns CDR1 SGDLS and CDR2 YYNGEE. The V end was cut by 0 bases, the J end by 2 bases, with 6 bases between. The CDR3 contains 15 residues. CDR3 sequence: CASSVGEAGANVLTF. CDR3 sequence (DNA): TGTGCCAGCAGCGTAGGGGAGGCTGGGGCCAACGTCCTGACTTTC. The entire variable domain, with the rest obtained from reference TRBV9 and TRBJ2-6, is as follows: DSGVTQTPKHLITATGQRVTLRCSPRSGDLSVYWYQQSLDQGLQFLIQYYNGEERAKGNILERFSAQQFPDLHSELNLSSLELGDSALYFCASSVGEAGANVLTFGAGSRLTVL.

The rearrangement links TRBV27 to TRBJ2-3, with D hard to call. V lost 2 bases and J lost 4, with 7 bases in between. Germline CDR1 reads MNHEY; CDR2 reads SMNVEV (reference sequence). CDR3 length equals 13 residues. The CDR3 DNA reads TGTGCCAGCAGTTTACCAGGTGCAGATACGCAGTATTTT. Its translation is CASSLPGADTQYF.

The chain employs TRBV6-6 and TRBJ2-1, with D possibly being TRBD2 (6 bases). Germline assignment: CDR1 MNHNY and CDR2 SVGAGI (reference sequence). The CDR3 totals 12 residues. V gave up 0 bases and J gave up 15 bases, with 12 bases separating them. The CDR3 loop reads CASSYSLEGTFF. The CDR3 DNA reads TGTGCCAGCAGTTACTCGTTGGAGGGTACGTTCTTC.

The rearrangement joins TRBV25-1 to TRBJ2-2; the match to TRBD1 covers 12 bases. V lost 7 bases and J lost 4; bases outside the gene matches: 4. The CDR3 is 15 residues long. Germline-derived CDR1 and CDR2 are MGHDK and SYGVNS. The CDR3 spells CASIGTGGPTGELFF. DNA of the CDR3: TGTGCCAGCATCGGGACAGGGGGCCCCACCGGGGAGCTGTTTTTT.

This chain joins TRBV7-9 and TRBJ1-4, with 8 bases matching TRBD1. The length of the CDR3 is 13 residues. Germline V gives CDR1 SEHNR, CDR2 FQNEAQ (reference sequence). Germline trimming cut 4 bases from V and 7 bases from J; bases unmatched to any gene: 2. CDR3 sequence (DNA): TGTGCCAGCAGCTACGACAGGGGTGAAAAACTGTTTTTT. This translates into CASSYDRGEKLFF.

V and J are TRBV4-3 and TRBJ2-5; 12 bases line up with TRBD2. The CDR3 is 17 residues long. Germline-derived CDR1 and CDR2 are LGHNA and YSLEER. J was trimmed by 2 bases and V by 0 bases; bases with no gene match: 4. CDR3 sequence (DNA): TGCGCCAGCAGCCAAGATCGGACTAGCGGGATTCAAGAGACCCAGTACTTC. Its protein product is CASSQDRTSGIQETQYF.

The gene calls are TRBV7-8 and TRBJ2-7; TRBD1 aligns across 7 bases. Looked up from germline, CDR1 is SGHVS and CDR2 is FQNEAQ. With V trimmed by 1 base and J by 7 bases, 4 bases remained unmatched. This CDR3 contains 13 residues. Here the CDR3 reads CASSLGDRDEQYF. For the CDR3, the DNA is TGTGCCAGCAGCTTAGGAGACAGGGATGAGCAGTACTTC.

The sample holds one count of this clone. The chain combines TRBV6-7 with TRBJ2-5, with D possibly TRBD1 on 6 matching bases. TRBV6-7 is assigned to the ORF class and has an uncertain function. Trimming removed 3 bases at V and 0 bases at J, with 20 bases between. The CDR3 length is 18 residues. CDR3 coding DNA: TGTGCCAGCAGTTATCCCCAAAAACAGGGAAGCTACCAAGAGACCCAGTACTTC. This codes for CASSYPQKQGSYQETQYF.

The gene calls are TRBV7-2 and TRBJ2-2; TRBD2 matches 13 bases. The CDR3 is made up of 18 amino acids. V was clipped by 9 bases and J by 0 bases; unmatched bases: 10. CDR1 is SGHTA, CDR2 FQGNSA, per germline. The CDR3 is CASSSSLAGGTNTGELFF. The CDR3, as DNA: TGTGCCAGTTCATCCTCACTAGCGGGGGGGACGAACACCGGGGAGCTGTTTTTT.

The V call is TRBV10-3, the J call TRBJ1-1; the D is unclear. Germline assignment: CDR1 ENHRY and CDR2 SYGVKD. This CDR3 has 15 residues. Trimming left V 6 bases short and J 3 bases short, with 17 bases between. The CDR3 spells CAIRATGLEDTEAFF. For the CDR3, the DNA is TGTGCCATCAGGGCTACGGGCTTGGAGGACACTGAAGCTTTCTTT.

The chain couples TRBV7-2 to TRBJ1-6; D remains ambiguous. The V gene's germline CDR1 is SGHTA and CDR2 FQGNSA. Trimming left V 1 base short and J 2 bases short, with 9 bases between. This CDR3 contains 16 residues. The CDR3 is CASSLGEAAYNSPLHF. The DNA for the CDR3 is TGTGCCAGCAGCTTAGGGGAGGCCGCCTATAATTCACCCCTCCACTTT.

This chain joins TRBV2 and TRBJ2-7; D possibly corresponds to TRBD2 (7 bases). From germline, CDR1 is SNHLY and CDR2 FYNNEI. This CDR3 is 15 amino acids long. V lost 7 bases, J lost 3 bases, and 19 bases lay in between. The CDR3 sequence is CASNWGGGQNYEQYF. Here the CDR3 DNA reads TGTGCCAGCAATTGGGGCGGGGGCCAAAACTACGAGCAGTACTTC.

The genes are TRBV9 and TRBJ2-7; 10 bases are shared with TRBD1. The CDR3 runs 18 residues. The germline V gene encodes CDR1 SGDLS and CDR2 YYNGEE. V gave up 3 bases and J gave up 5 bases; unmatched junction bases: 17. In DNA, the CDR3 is TGTGCCAGCAGCGCCGATCTTGGTTCCGGGACAGGGGTCAACGAGCAGTACTTC. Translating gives CASSADLGSGTGVNEQYF. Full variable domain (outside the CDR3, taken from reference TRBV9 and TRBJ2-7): DSGVTQTPKHLITATGQRVTLRCSPRSGDLSVYWYQQSLDQGLQFLIQYYNGEERAKGNILERFSAQQFPDLHSELNLSSLELGDSALYFCASSADLGSGTGVNEQYFGPGTRLTVT.

Here the CDR3 DNA reads TGTGCTAGTGGTTTGTCCTGGGAGGGACGCAACTATGGCTACACCTTC. Translation: CASGLSWEGRNYGYTF. This chain connects TRBV12-5 to TRBJ1-2, with D maybe TRBD1 (5 bases). Looked up from germline, CDR1 is LGHNT and CDR2 is FRNRAP. V was pared by 2 bases and J by 2 bases, with 15 bases between. This CDR3 contains 16 residues.

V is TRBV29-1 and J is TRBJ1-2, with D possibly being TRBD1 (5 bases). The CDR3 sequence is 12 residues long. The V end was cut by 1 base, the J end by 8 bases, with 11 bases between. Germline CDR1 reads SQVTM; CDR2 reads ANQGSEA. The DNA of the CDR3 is TGCAGCGTTGAAGTAGGGGTCCAGGGCTACACCTTC. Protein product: CSVEVGVQGYTF. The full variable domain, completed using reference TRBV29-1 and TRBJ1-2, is SAVISQKPSRDICQRGTSLTIQCQVDSQVTMMFWYRQQPGQSLTLIATANQGSEATYESGFVIDKFPISRPNLTFSTLTVSNMSPEDSSIYLCSVEVGVQGYTFGSGTRLTVV.

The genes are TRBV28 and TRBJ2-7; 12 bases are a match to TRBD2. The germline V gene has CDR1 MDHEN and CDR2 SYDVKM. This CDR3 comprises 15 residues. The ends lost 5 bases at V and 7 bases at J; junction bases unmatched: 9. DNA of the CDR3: TGTGCCAGCAGTCCCTCGGCTAGCGGGAGGGGGGAGCAGTACTTC. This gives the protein CASSPSASGRGEQYF.

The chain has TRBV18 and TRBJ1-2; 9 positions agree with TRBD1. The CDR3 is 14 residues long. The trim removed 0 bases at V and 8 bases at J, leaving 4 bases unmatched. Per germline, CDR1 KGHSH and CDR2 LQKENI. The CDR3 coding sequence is TGTGCCAGCTCACCACCTGGGACAGGGCAGGGCTACACCTTC. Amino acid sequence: CASSPPGTGQGYTF. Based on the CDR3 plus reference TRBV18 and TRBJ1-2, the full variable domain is NAGVMQNPRHLVRRRGQEARLRCSPMKGHSHVYWYRQLPEEGLKFMVYLQKENIIDESGMPKERFSAEFPKEGPSILRIQQVVRGDSAAYFCASSPPGTGQGYTFGSGTRLTVV.

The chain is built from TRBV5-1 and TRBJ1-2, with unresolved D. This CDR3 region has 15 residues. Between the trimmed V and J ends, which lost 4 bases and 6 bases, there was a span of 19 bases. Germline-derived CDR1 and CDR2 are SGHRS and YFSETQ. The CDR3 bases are TGCGCCAGCAGCCCCGGACCGGGAACGTGGGATGGCTACACCTTC. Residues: CASSPGPGTWDGYTF.

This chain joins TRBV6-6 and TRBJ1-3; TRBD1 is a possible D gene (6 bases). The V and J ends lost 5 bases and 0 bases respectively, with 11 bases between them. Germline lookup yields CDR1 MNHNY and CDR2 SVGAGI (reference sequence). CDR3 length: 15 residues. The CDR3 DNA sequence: TGTGCCAGCAGTGTCGGACAGCTCTCTGGAAACACCATATATTTT. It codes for CASSVGQLSGNTIYF.

For the CDR3, the DNA is TGTGCCAGCAGGACACAGGGGGTGAGGACTGAAGCTTTCTTT. Residues: CASRTQGVRTEAFF. The chain uses TRBV6-1 and TRBJ1-1; TRBD1 agrees at 8 bases. The CDR3 has 14 residues. The V and J ends lost 6 bases and 5 bases, in that order; junction bases with no gene match: 8. Germline V gives CDR1 MNHNS, CDR2 SASEGT.

CDR3 loop: CAISQVPGQGANEQFF. The CDR3 DNA reads TGTGCCATCAGCCAAGTCCCGGGACAGGGGGCCAATGAGCAGTTCTTC. The chain is built from TRBV10-3 and TRBJ2-1; 12 bases match TRBD1. Looked up from germline, CDR1 is ENHRY and CDR2 is SYGVKD. The CDR3 has 16 amino acids. Trimming removed 6 bases from V and 6 bases from J; junction bases left unmatched: 9.

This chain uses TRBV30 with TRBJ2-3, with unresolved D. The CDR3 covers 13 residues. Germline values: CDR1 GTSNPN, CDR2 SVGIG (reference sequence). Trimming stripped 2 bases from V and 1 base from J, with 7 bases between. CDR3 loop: CAWSTGGTDTQYF. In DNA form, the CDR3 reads TGTGCCTGGAGTACTGGAGGCACAGATACGCAGTATTTT.

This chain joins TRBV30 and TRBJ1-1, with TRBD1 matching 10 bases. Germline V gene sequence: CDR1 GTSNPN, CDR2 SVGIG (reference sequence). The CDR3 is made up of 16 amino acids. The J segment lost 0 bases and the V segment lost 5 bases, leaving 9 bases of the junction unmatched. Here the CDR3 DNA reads TGTGCCTGGGCGACAGGGGGCAGTTGGGTGAACACTGAAGCTTTCTTT. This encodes CAWATGGSWVNTEAFF.

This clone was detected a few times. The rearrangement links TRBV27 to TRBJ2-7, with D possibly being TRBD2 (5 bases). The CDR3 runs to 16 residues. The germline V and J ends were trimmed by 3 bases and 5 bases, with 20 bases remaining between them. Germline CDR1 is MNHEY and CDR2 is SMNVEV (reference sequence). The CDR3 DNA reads TGTGCCAGCAGTTTTTCAGCGGCTTGGAAGACCAACGAGCAGTACTTC. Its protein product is CASSFSAAWKTNEQYF.

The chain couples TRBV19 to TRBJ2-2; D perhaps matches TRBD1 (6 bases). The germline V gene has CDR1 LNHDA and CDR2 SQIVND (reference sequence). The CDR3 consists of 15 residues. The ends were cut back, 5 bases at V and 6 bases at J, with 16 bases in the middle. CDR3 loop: CASSPMGQGSGELFF. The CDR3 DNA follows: TGTGCCAGTAGTCCCATGGGGCAGGGGTCCGGGGAGCTGTTTTTT.

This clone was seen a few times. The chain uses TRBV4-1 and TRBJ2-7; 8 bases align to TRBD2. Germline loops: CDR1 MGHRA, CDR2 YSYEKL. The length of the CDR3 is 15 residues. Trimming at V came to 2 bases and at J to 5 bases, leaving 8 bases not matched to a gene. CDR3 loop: CASSQSIAGWDEQYF. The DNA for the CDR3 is TGCGCCAGCAGCCAATCAATAGCGGGGTGGGACGAGCAGTACTTC.

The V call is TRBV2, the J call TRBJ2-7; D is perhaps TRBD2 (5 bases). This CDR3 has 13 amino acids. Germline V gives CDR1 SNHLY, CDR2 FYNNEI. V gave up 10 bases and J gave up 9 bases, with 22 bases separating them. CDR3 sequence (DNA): TGTGCCATTTCCTCCGGGGTCGAAATGGGGCAGTACTTC. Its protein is CAISSGVEMGQYF.

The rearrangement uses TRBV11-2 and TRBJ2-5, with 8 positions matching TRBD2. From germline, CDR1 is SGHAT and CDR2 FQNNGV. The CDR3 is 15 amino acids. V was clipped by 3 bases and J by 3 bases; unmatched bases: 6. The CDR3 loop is CASSLGLGMKETQYF. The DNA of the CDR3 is TGTGCCAGCAGCTTGGGACTAGGCATGAAAGAGACCCAGTACTTC.

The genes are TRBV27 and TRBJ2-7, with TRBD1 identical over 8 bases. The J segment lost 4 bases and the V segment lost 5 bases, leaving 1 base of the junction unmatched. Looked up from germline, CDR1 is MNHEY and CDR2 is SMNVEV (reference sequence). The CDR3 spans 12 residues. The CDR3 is CASSNRGYEQYF. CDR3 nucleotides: TGTGCCAGCAGTAACAGGGGGTACGAGCAGTACTTC.